The source of this TCR beta chain is a study of cytomegalovirus exposure and HLA in healthy donors. Study-wide results and limits: Diagnosis of cytomegalovirus status made by the classifier reportedly showed high specificity and sensitivity.

About this clone: As yet, its antigen is unknown.

The PCR had 60 Vbeta and 13 Jbeta primers. Method: immunoSEQ multiplex PCR; TCRdb's copy keeps in-frame clones and lacks some. Of over 100,000 clones in the sample, around 77% were seen once. Between the trimmed V and J ends, which lost 3 bases and 0 bases, there was a span of 13 bases. Germline CDR1 and CDR2: SGHRS and YFSETQ. The CDR3 is made up of 16 amino acids. The chain couples TRBV5-1 to TRBJ2-1; a possible D gene is TRBD2 (5 bases). The sample was PBMCs. The receptor comes from a middle-aged man in good health and CMV-seropositive. CDR3 in amino acids: CASSSPLGSSYNEQFF. The CDR3 nucleotides are TGCGCCAGCAGCTCCCCACTAGGGAGCTCCTACAATGAGCAGTTCTTC.